The clone carrying this T cell receptor beta chain appeared once. Its antigen is not identified. A read error may produce the germline difference seen at one junction end. Profiling relied on immunoSEQ multiplex PCR, and the TCRdb table lists in-frame clones only, not all of them. The sample lists roughly 17,000 clones, around four fifths occurring once. The investigators sampled blood at baseline, at cycle 4 day 1, and at cycle 7 day 1. This record belongs to a study of OX40 agonist ivuxolimab in advanced cancers. General observations from the study: The study observed clonal expansion of CD4+ and CD8+ blood T cells by week 6 at 0.1 to 3.0 mg/kg.

The TCR sequence derives from an adult with an advanced solid tumor such as melanoma, head and neck, liver or kidney cancer. The sequencing used CD4+ or CD8+ T cells sorted from blood, collected in a trial of the OX40 agonist ivuxolimab.

CDR3 loop: CASSLRTPF. The CDR3 coding sequence is TGTGCCAGCAGCTTAAGGACCCCGTTT. The chain couples TRBV7-3 to TRBJ2-2; unclear D gene. Germline V gene sequence: CDR1 SGHTA, CDR2 FQGTGA. The CDR3 has 9 residues.